A selection of T cell receptor beta chains follows, all from one sample in a study of T-cell memory formation after mild COVID-19. TCRdb processed the 5' RACE reads anew with MiXCR; each CDR3 protein has one entry. This table has 550,000 to 650,000 distinct CDR3 sequences, 15% to 20% appearing once. The sequencing input was PBMCs or a T cell subset sorted from them (not recorded which). The receptors were sampled from an adult woman who had mild COVID-19 (a few samples of this study predate the infection). Cell type and time point are not known. Both conserved end residues are part of each CDR3. A D gene is named only where the DNA matches it firmly. Clone size is shown for a subset of rows, as once, few, many or a class of expanded clone.

abundance: -; j_gene: TRBJ2-3; d_gene: -; v_gene: TRBV5-1; len: 14; CDR3aa: CASSWTPVTDTQYF; CDR3nt: TGCGCCAGCAGCTGGACTCCTGTCACAGATACGCAGTATTTT
abundance: few; j_gene: TRBJ2-7; d_gene: TRBD1; v_gene: TRBV5-6; len: 15; CDR3aa: CASSSAHRGRYEQYF; CDR3nt: TGTGCCAGCAGCTCAGCTCACAGGGGGCGGTACGAGCAGTACTTC
abundance: -; j_gene: TRBJ2-3; d_gene: TRBD1; v_gene: TRBV6-5; len: 15; CDR3aa: CASSNRQGRTDTQYF; CDR3nt: TGTGCCAGCAGTAACCGACAGGGTAGGACAGATACGCAGTATTTT
abundance: many; j_gene: TRBJ1-1; d_gene: TRBD1; v_gene: TRBV5-6; len: 15; CDR3aa: CASSLHRGGVTEAFF; CDR3nt: TGTGCCAGCAGCTTACACAGGGGTGGGGTCACTGAAGCTTTCTTT
abundance: -; j_gene: TRBJ2-1; d_gene: TRBD2; v_gene: TRBV7-2; len: 18; CDR3aa: CASSRHLGTSGSDNEQFF; CDR3nt: TGTGCCAGCAGCCGGCATCTAGGGACTAGCGGGAGTGACAATGAGCAGTTCTTC
abundance: -; j_gene: TRBJ2-7; d_gene: TRBD1; v_gene: TRBV7-8; len: 13; CDR3aa: CASTFREGAVQYF; CDR3nt: TGTGCCAGCACCTTCCGTGAGGGGGCGGTACAGTACTTC
abundance: -; j_gene: TRBJ2-2; d_gene: -; v_gene: TRBV25-1; len: 16; CDR3aa: CASCSVNHPNTGELFF; CDR3nt: TGTGCCAGCTGTTCGGTCAATCATCCGAACACCGGGGAGCTGTTTTTT
abundance: few; j_gene: TRBJ1-2; d_gene: TRBD1; v_gene: TRBV27; len: 14; CDR3aa: CASRPGQPNYGYTF; CDR3nt: TGTGCCAGCAGGCCGGGACAGCCTAACTATGGCTACACCTTC
abundance: few; j_gene: TRBJ1-2; d_gene: -; v_gene: TRBV7-9; len: 11; CDR3aa: CASSDYYGYTF; CDR3nt: TGTGCCAGCAGCGACTATTATGGCTACACCTTC
abundance: -; j_gene: TRBJ1-1; d_gene: TRBD1; v_gene: TRBV10-3; len: 14; CDR3aa: CAISRTGSTTEAFF; CDR3nt: TGTGCCATCAGTCGGACAGGGTCGACCACTGAAGCTTTCTTT
abundance: few; j_gene: TRBJ2-7; d_gene: TRBD2; v_gene: TRBV10-3; len: 12; CDR3aa: CAIGTGGPTQYF; CDR3nt: TGTGCCATCGGAACGGGGGGGCCGACGCAGTACTTC
abundance: -; j_gene: TRBJ2-1; d_gene: -; v_gene: TRBV29-1; len: 13; CDR3aa: CSVDGREGNEQFF; CDR3nt: TGCAGCGTTGATGGTAGGGAAGGAAATGAGCAGTTCTTC
abundance: -; j_gene: TRBJ2-1; d_gene: -; v_gene: TRBV30; len: 15; CDR3aa: CAWSGVGSEGNEQFF; CDR3nt: TGTGCCTGGAGTGGGGTGGGGTCGGAGGGGAATGAGCAGTTCTTC
abundance: -; j_gene: TRBJ2-7; d_gene: TRBD2; v_gene: TRBV5-4; len: 16; CDR3aa: CASSQPGTSSSYEQYF; CDR3nt: TGTGCCAGCAGCCAACCAGGGACTAGCAGCTCCTACGAGCAGTACTTC
abundance: -; j_gene: TRBJ1-4; d_gene: TRBD1; v_gene: TRBV12-3/TRBV12-4; len: 15; CDR3aa: CASSPQTGSNEKLFF; CDR3nt: TGTGCCAGCAGTCCCCAGACAGGGTCTAATGAAAAACTGTTTTTT
abundance: -; j_gene: TRBJ1-4; d_gene: -; v_gene: TRBV21-1; len: 15; CDR3aa: CASSKVPGTNEKLFF; CDR3nt: TGTGCCAGCAGCAAAGTTCCGGGAACTAATGAAAAACTGTTTTTT
abundance: few; j_gene: TRBJ1-3; d_gene: -; v_gene: TRBV11-2; len: 14; CDR3aa: CASSHQAEGNTIYF; CDR3nt: TGTGCCAGCAGCCATCAGGCTGAAGGAAACACCATATATTTT
abundance: -; j_gene: TRBJ2-1; d_gene: -; v_gene: TRBV12-2; len: 16; CDR3aa: CASRPSGLAGYNEQFF; CDR3nt: TGTGCAAGTCGCCCCTCCGGACTAGCGGGGTACAATGAGCAGTTCTTC
abundance: few; j_gene: TRBJ1-1; d_gene: -; v_gene: TRBV12-3/TRBV12-4; len: 14; CDR3aa: CASSLAGKSAEAFF; CDR3nt: TGTGCCAGCAGTTTAGCGGGTAAGAGCGCTGAAGCTTTCTTT
abundance: -; j_gene: TRBJ2-5; d_gene: -; v_gene: TRBV7-3; len: 15; CDR3aa: CASSLSNRDRETQYF; CDR3nt: TGTGCCAGCAGCTTATCAAACAGGGATCGAGAGACCCAGTACTTC
abundance: few; j_gene: TRBJ2-7; d_gene: TRBD2; v_gene: TRBV12-3/TRBV12-4; len: 14; CDR3aa: CASSPILATYEQYF; CDR3nt: TGTGCCAGCAGTCCAATACTAGCGACCTACGAGCAGTACTTC
abundance: many; j_gene: TRBJ2-1; d_gene: TRBD1; v_gene: TRBV7-9; len: 15; CDR3aa: CASSSGQGVVNEQFF; CDR3nt: TGTGCCAGCAGCTCGGGACAGGGTGTAGTGAATGAGCAGTTCTTC
abundance: once; j_gene: TRBJ2-6; d_gene: TRBD2; v_gene: TRBV12-3/TRBV12-4; len: 21; CDR3aa: CASSFVLAGTTAGSGANVLTF; CDR3nt: TGTGCCAGCAGTTTTGTCCTAGCGGGAACTACAGCGGGATCTGGGGCCAACGTCCTGACTTTC
abundance: -; j_gene: TRBJ1-5; d_gene: -; v_gene: TRBV15; len: 16; CDR3aa: CATSPLDSGSNQPQHF; CDR3nt: TGTGCCACCAGCCCGCTGGATTCTGGGAGCAATCAGCCCCAGCATTTT
abundance: -; j_gene: TRBJ2-1; d_gene: -; v_gene: TRBV9; len: 15; CDR3aa: CASSALIRGANEQFF; CDR3nt: TGTGCCAGCAGCGCCCTTATACGGGGGGCGAATGAGCAGTTCTTC
abundance: few; j_gene: TRBJ2-2; d_gene: -; v_gene: TRBV4-3; len: 15; CDR3aa: CASSQDSPGTGELFF; CDR3nt: TGCGCCAGCAGCCAAGATAGTCCGGGCACCGGGGAGCTGTTTTTT
abundance: few; j_gene: TRBJ1-1; d_gene: TRBD1; v_gene: TRBV5-1; len: 15; CDR3aa: CASSHKAGTGSEAFF; CDR3nt: TGCGCCAGCAGCCATAAAGCCGGGACAGGATCTGAAGCTTTCTTT
abundance: -; j_gene: TRBJ1-1; d_gene: -; v_gene: TRBV19; len: 15; CDR3aa: CASRLYNTRGTEAFF; CDR3nt: TGTGCCAGTAGACTGTATAATACGCGGGGGACTGAAGCTTTCTTT
abundance: few; j_gene: TRBJ1-4; d_gene: -; v_gene: TRBV15; len: 10; CDR3aa: CATSRDGLFF; CDR3nt: TGTGCCACCAGCAGAGATGGACTGTTTTTT
abundance: -; j_gene: TRBJ1-3; d_gene: -; v_gene: TRBV4-3; len: 14; CDR3aa: CASSQEITQDTIYF; CDR3nt: TGCGCCAGCAGCCAAGAAATTACCCAGGACACCATATATTTT
abundance: -; j_gene: TRBJ2-7; d_gene: TRBD1; v_gene: TRBV6-2/TRBV6-3; len: 13; CDR3aa: CASSDRGLDEQYF; CDR3nt: TGTGCCAGCAGTGACAGGGGGCTGGACGAGCAGTACTTC
abundance: few; j_gene: TRBJ2-2; d_gene: -; v_gene: TRBV11-2; len: 15; CDR3aa: CASREPLNRAGELFF; CDR3nt: TGTGCCAGCAGGGAACCATTAAATAGAGCCGGGGAGCTGTTTTTT
abundance: few; j_gene: TRBJ1-2; d_gene: -; v_gene: TRBV2; len: 15; CDR3aa: CASSGDGEGSYGYTF; CDR3nt: TGTGCCAGCAGTGGGGACGGGGAGGGGAGTTATGGCTACACCTTC
abundance: few; j_gene: TRBJ1-2; d_gene: TRBD1; v_gene: TRBV7-9; len: 14; CDR3aa: CASSMTGGYYGYTF; CDR3nt: TGTGCCAGCAGCATGACAGGGGGCTACTATGGCTACACCTTC
abundance: -; j_gene: TRBJ1-1; d_gene: -; v_gene: TRBV6-5; len: 17; CDR3aa: CASSYSTPEARQTEAFF; CDR3nt: TGTGCCAGCAGTTACTCTACTCCCGAGGCCCGGCAAACTGAAGCTTTCTTT
abundance: few; j_gene: TRBJ1-1; d_gene: TRBD1; v_gene: TRBV19; len: 15; CDR3aa: CASSPDRGQTTEAFF; CDR3nt: TGTGCCAGTAGTCCGGACAGGGGCCAAACAACTGAAGCTTTCTTT
abundance: many; j_gene: TRBJ2-2; d_gene: TRBD2; v_gene: TRBV3-1; len: 16; CDR3aa: CASSQDSSGVREELFF; CDR3nt: TGTGCCAGCAGCCAAGATTCTAGCGGGGTTCGTGAGGAGCTGTTTTTT
abundance: -; j_gene: TRBJ1-5; d_gene: -; v_gene: TRBV7-6; len: 15; CDR3aa: CASSQMGGPNQPQHF; CDR3nt: TGTGCCAGCAGCCAGATGGGCGGACCCAATCAGCCCCAGCATTTT
abundance: many; j_gene: TRBJ2-3; d_gene: TRBD2; v_gene: TRBV24-1; len: 17; CDR3aa: CATSDIRTSGITDTQYF; CDR3nt: TGTGCCACCAGTGATATCCGGACTAGCGGGATCACAGATACGCAGTATTTT
abundance: -; j_gene: TRBJ2-7; d_gene: -; v_gene: TRBV7-9; len: 15; CDR3aa: CASSRGGDIPYERYF; CDR3nt: TGTGCCAGCAGCCGTGGGGGGGACATTCCCTACGAGCGGTACTTC
abundance: few; j_gene: TRBJ2-1; d_gene: -; v_gene: TRBV18; len: 15; CDR3aa: CASSPFKADGSEQFF; CDR3nt: TGTGCCAGCTCCCCCTTTAAGGCGGATGGGAGTGAGCAGTTCTTC
abundance: few; j_gene: TRBJ2-3; d_gene: TRBD2; v_gene: TRBV4-1; len: 16; CDR3aa: CASSPWAGVDTDTQYF; CDR3nt: TGCGCCAGCAGCCCGTGGGCGGGGGTGGATACGGATACGCAGTATTTT
abundance: -; j_gene: TRBJ2-2; d_gene: TRBD2; v_gene: TRBV18; len: 16; CDR3aa: CASSPGTSGDTGELFF; CDR3nt: TGTGCCAGCTCACCAGGGACTAGCGGCGACACCGGGGAGCTGTTTTTT
abundance: few; j_gene: TRBJ2-1; d_gene: TRBD2; v_gene: TRBV5-6; len: 17; CDR3aa: CASSLFGGRRYYNEQFF; CDR3nt: TGTGCCAGCAGCTTATTTGGCGGGAGGCGGTACTACAATGAGCAGTTCTTC
abundance: -; j_gene: TRBJ2-1; d_gene: -; v_gene: TRBV5-1; len: 15; CDR3aa: CASSFRVEGYNEQFF; CDR3nt: TGCGCCAGCAGCTTTCGCGTCGAGGGGTACAATGAGCAGTTCTTC
abundance: -; j_gene: TRBJ2-7; d_gene: TRBD1; v_gene: TRBV27; len: 17; CDR3aa: CASSLLSGTGNRYEQYF; CDR3nt: TGTGCCAGCAGTTTACTATCAGGGACAGGGAACCGGTACGAGCAGTACTTC
abundance: -; j_gene: TRBJ1-4; d_gene: TRBD1; v_gene: TRBV7-9; len: 15; CDR3aa: CASSLGTGNNEKLFF; CDR3nt: TGTGCCAGCAGCTTGGGGACAGGGAACAATGAAAAACTGTTTTTT
abundance: -; j_gene: TRBJ2-1; d_gene: -; v_gene: TRBV20-1; len: 15; CDR3aa: CSATHYRQPDNEQFF; CDR3nt: TGCAGTGCTACCCACTACCGACAGCCCGACAATGAGCAGTTCTTC
abundance: -; j_gene: TRBJ2-2; d_gene: TRBD2; v_gene: TRBV11-3; len: 17; CDR3aa: CASSSSVLAGHTGELFF; CDR3nt: TGTGCCAGCAGCTCCAGTGTACTAGCGGGACACACCGGGGAGCTGTTTTTT
abundance: many; j_gene: TRBJ2-6; d_gene: TRBD1; v_gene: TRBV23-1; len: 20; CDR3aa: CASRPTKGQDYVAGANVLTF; CDR3nt: TGCGCCAGCCGTCCGACTAAAGGACAGGATTATGTCGCTGGGGCCAACGTCCTGACTTTC
abundance: -; j_gene: TRBJ2-2; d_gene: TRBD2; v_gene: TRBV19; len: 16; CDR3aa: CASSTQAGVRTGELFF; CDR3nt: TGTGCCAGTAGTACGCAAGCGGGAGTGAGAACCGGGGAGCTGTTTTTT
abundance: few; j_gene: TRBJ2-7; d_gene: -; v_gene: TRBV27; len: 14; CDR3aa: CASSSLGAHYEQYF; CDR3nt: TGTGCCAGCAGTTCCCTCGGGGCCCACTACGAGCAGTACTTC